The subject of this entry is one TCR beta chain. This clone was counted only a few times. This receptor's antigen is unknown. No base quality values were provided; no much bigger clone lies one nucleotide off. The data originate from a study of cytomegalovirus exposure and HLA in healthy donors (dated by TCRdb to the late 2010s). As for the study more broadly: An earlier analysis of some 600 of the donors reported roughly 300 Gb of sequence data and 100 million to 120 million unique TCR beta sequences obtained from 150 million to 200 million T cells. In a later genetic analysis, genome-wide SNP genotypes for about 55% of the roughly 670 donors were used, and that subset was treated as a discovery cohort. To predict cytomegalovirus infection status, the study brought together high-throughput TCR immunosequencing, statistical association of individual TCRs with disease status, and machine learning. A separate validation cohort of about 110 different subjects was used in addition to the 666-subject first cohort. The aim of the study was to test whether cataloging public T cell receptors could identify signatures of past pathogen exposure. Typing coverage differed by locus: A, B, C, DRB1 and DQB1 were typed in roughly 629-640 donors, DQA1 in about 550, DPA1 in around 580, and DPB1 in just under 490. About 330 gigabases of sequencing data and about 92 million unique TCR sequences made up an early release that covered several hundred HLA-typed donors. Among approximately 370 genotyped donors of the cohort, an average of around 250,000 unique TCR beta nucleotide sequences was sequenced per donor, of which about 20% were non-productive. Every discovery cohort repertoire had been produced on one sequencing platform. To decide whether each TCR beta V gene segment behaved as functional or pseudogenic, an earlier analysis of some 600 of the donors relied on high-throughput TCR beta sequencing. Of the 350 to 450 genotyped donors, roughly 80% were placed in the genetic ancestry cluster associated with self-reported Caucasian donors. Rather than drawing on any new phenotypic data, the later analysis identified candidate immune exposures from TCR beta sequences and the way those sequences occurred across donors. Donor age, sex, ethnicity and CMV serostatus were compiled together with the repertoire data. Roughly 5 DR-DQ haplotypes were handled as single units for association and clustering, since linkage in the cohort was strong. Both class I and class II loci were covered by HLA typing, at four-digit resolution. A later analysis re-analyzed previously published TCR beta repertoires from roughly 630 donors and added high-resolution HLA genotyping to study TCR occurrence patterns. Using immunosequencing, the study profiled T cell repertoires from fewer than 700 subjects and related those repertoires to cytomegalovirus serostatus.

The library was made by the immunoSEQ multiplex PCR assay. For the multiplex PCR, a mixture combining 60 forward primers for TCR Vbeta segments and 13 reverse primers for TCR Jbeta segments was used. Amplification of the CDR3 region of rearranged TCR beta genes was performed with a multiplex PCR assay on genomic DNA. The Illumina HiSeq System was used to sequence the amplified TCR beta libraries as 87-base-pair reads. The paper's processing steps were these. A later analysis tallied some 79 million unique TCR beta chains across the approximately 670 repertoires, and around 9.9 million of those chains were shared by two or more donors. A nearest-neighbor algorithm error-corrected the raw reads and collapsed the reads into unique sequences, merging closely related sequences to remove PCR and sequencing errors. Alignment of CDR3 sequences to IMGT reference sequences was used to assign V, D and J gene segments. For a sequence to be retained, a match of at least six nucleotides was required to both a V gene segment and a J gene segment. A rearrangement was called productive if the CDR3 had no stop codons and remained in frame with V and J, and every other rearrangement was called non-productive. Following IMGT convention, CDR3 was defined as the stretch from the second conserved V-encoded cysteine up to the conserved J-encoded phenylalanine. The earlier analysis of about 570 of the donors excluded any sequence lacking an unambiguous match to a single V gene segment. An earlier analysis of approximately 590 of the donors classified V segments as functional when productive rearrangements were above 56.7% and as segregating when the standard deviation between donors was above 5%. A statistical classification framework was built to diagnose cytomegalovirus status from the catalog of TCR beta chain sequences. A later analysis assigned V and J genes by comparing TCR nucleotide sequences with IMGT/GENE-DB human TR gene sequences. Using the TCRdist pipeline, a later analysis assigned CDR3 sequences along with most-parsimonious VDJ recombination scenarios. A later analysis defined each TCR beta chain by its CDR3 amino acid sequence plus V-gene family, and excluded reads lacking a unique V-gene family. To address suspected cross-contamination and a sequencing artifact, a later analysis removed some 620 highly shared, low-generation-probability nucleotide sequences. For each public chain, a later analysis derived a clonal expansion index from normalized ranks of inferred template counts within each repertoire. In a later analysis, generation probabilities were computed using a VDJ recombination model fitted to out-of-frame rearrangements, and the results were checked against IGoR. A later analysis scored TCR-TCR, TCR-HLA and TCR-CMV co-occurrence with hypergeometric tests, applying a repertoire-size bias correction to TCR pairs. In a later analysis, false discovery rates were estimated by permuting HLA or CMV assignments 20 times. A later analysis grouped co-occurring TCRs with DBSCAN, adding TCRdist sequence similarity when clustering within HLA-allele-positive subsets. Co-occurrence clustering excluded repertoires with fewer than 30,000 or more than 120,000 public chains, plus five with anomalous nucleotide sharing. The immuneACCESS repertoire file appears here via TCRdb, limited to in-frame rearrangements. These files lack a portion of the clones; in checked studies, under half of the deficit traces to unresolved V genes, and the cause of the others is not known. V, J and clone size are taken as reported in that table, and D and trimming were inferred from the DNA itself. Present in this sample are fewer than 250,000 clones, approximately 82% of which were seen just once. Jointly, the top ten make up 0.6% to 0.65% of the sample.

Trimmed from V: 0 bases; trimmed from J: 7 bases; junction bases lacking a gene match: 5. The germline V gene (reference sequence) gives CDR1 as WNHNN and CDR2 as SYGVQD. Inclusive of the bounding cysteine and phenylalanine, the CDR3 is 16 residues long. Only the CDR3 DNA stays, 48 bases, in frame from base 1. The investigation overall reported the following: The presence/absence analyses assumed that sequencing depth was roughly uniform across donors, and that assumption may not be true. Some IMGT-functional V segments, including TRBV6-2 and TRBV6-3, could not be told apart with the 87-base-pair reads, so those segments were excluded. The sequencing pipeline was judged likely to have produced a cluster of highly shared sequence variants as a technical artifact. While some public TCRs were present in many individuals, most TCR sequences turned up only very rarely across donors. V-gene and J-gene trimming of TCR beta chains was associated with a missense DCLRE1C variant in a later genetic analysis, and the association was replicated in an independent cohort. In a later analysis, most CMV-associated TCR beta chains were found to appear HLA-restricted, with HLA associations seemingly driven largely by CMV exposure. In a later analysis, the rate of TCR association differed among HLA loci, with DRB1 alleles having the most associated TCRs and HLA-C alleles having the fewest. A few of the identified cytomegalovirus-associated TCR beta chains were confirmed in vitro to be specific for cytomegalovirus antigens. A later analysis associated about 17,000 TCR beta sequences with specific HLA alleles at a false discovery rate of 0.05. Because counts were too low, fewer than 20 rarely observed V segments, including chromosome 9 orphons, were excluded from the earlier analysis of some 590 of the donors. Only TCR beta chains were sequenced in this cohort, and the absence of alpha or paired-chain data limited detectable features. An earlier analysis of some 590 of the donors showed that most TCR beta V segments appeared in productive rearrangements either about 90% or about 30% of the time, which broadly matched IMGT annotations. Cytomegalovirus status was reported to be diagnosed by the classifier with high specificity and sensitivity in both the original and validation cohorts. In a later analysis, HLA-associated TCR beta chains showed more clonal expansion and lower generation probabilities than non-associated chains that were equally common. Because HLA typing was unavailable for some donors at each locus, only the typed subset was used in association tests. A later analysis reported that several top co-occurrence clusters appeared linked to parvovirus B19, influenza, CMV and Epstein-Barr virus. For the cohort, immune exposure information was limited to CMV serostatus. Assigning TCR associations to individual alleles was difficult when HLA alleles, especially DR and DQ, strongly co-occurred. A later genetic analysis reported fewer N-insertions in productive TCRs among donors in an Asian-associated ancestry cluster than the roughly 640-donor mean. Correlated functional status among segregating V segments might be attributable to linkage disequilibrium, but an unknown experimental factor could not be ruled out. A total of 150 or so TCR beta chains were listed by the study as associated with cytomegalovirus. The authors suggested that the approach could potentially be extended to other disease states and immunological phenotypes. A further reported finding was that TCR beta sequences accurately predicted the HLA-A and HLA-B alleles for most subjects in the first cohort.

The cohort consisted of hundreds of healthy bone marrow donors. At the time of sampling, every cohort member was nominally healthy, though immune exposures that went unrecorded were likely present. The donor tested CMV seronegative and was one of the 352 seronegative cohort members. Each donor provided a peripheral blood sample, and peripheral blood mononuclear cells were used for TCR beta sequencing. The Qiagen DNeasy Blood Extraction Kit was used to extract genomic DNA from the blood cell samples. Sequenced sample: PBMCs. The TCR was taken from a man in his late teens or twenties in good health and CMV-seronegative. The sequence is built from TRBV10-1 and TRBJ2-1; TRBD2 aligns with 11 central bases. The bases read TGCGCCAGCAGTGAGTCGGGGACTAGCGGAGCAAATGAGCAGTTCTTC. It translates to CASSESGTSGANEQFF.